Below, one TCR beta chain is given with its context. Its matching antigen is unknown. This sample is part of a study of early stage breast cancer tumors. Study-wide results and caveats: Commonly generated sequences made up most enriched TCRB sequences shared between patients.

Clones were read by immunoSEQ multiplex PCR, and TCRdb kept only the in-frame ones, dropping some. The sample lists about 48,000 clones, roughly 83% seen once, with roughly 1.5% in the top ten. This CDR3 has 16 amino acids. Deletions cut 2 bases from V and 2 bases from J, with 13 bases between. Germline loops: CDR1 WNHNN, CDR2 SYGVQD (reference sequence). The sequence was collected from a person aged 45-65 years with breast cancer. Sequenced material: blood. V gene TRBV10-1 combines with J gene TRBJ1-5; D is possibly TRBD1 (6 bases). For the CDR3, the DNA is TGCGCCAGCAGTGAGGACCCCAAGGGGGGCAATCAGCCCCAGCATTTT. It is translated as CASSEDPKGGNQPQHF.